One and the same sample provided the 27 T cell receptor beta chains below, sequenced in a study of cytomegalovirus exposure and HLA in healthy donors. The PCR made use of 60 Vbeta and 13 Jbeta primers. The assay was immunoSEQ multiplex PCR, and TCRdb's table has in-frame clones only and misses some. Of about 120,000 clones in the sample, 60% to 80% were seen once. The sample comprised PBMCs. The receptor source for this set is a man aged 30 to 39 in good health and CMV-seronegative.

The J gene is TRBJ2-7, the V gene TRBV15, with TRBD2 identical over 7 bases. Unmatched junction bases numbered 10, after V lost 8 bases and J lost 0 bases. The CDR3 contains 15 residues. Germline V gene data show CDR1 as LNHNV and CDR2 as YYDKDF (reference sequence). CDR3 coding DNA: TGTGCCACCGGCCCGGACGGGGGGAACTCCTACGAGCAGTACTTC. This codes for CATGPDGGNSYEQYF.

This clone was detected only once. This rearrangement joins TRBV27 to TRBJ1-1; maybe TRBD1 (6 bases). V lost 4 bases to trimming and J lost 1 base, with 13 bases between them. Germline loops: CDR1 MNHEY, CDR2 SMNVEV (reference sequence). This CDR3 is built from 15 residues. The CDR3 DNA sequence: TGTGCCAGCAGTTACCACCCGACAGGGAACACTGAAGCTTTCTTT. Translated, it gives CASSYHPTGNTEAFF.

This clone appeared a single time. The V call is TRBV29-1, the J call TRBJ2-7, with D perhaps matching TRBD2 (6 bases). From germline, CDR1 is SQVTM and CDR2 ANQGSEA. There are 11 residues in the CDR3. Trimming removed 3 bases at V and 5 bases at J, with 8 bases between. The CDR3 region is CSVDSGDEQYF. The CDR3 DNA follows: TGCAGCGTTGATTCGGGGGACGAGCAGTACTTC.

As regards this clone: An end of the junction does not agree with germline; a read error may underlie this. CDR3: CASPTPPDMNTEAFF. CDR3 nucleotides: TGTGCCAGCCCCACACCCCCAGATATGAATACTGAAGCTTTCTTT. V gene TRBV7-9 combines with J gene TRBJ1-1; D is uncertain. Germline V gives CDR1 SEHNR, CDR2 FQNEAQ (reference sequence). The CDR3 runs to 15 residues.

This clone was detected a few times. The chain uses TRBV28 and TRBJ2-7; TRBD1 matches 8 bases. In germline, CDR1 is MDHEN, CDR2 SYDVKM. This CDR3 is 14 amino acids long. The trim removed 6 bases at V and 2 bases at J, leaving 6 bases unmatched. CDR3: CASSGRTGTYEQYF. DNA of the CDR3: TGTGCCAGCAGCGGCCGGACAGGGACCTACGAGCAGTACTTC.

The chain joins TRBV5-1 to TRBJ1-1, with D perhaps matching TRBD1 (6 bases). V was shortened by 4 bases and J by 1 base, with 11 bases between the two germline ends. CDR3 length: 14 amino acids. Germline CDR1 is SGHRS and CDR2 is YFSETQ. This chain's CDR3 is CASSKQGQNTEAFF. In DNA, the CDR3 is TGCGCCAGCAGCAAACAGGGCCAGAACACTGAAGCTTTCTTT. The full variable domain, in which reference TRBV5-1 and TRBJ1-1 provide the parts outside the CDR3, is KAGVTQTPRYLIKTRGQQVTLSCSPISGHRSVSWYQQTPGQGLQFLFEYFSETQRNKGNFPGRFSGRQFSNSRSEMNVSTLELGDSALYLCASSKQGQNTEAFFGQGTRLTVV.

CDR3 residues: CASSVGQGDTYEQYF. The CDR3 nucleotides are TGCGCCAGCAGTGTCGGACAGGGGGATACCTACGAGCAGTACTTC. The chain couples TRBV10-2 to TRBJ2-7; 10 bases are a match to TRBD1. Germline trimming cut 4 bases from V and 2 bases from J; bases unmatched to any gene: 5. CDR3 length: 15 residues. Germline V lookup: CDR1 WSHSY, CDR2 SAAADI.

The CDR3 DNA is TGTGCCAGCAGTTCAACCCCTACAGGGAACTATGGCTACACCTTC. It is translated as CASSSTPTGNYGYTF. The chain has TRBV27 and TRBJ1-2; possible D gene TRBD1, 6 bases. The V gene lost 4 bases and the J gene lost 2 bases, with 14 bases spanning the gap. The CDR3 is 15 amino acids. Germline V gives CDR1 MNHEY, CDR2 SMNVEV (reference sequence).

This chain links TRBV10-2 with TRBJ1-2; 10 bases align to TRBD1. Germline loops: CDR1 WSHSY, CDR2 SAAADI. V shed 0 bases and J 7 bases; nucleotides not matched to a gene: 5. This CDR3 region has 15 residues. The CDR3, as DNA: TGCGCCAGCAGTGAGTCGGGGGACAGGGGTTCTGGCTACACCTTC. It yields the protein CASSESGDRGSGYTF.

This rearrangement joins TRBV6-1 to TRBJ1-5; TRBD1 aligns across 8 bases. After removal of 8 bases from V and 4 bases from J, the junction contained 10 bases not matched to a gene. The V gene's germline CDR1 is MNHNS and CDR2 SASEGT. The CDR3 spans 15 residues. The CDR3 loop is CASGLGQGPNQPQHF. The CDR3 DNA sequence: TGTGCCAGCGGACTTGGACAGGGACCAAATCAGCCCCAGCATTTT.

The gene calls are TRBV28 and TRBJ1-6; TRBD1 might be the D (6 bases). V lost 4 bases, J lost 3 bases, and 19 bases lay in between. Germline loops: CDR1 MDHEN, CDR2 SYDVKM. The CDR3 length is 18 residues. The CDR3 protein is CASSSDYREGLYNSPLHF. The CDR3 region has the DNA TGTGCCAGCAGTTCCGACTACAGGGAGGGTCTCTATAATTCACCCCTCCACTTT.

Here the CDR3 reads CASRDIAYEQYF. CDR3 coding DNA: TGCGCCAGTAGGGACATTGCCTACGAGCAGTACTTC. V usage is TRBV10-2 and J usage is TRBJ2-7, with a tentative D call TRBD1 (6 bases). CDR1 is WSHSY and CDR2 is SAAADI in the germline V gene. The length of the CDR3 is 12 residues. Deletions cut 9 bases from V and 2 bases from J, with 11 bases between.

The chain joins TRBV20-1 to TRBJ1-2; no reliable D call. This CDR3 comprises 11 residues. CDR1 and CDR2 (germline): DFQATT, SNEGSKA (reference sequence). The CDR3: CSANNNYGYTF. CDR3 nucleotides: TGCAGCGCCAACAACAACTATGGCTACACCTTC.

As DNA, the CDR3 is TGTGCCAGCAGCCCTCCCGGCGGAGAGACCCAGTACTTC. The encoded protein is CASSPPGGETQYF. V is TRBV7-9 and J is TRBJ2-5; D not resolved. Germline CDR1 SEHNR, CDR2 FQNEAQ (reference sequence). The V end was cut by 5 bases, the J end by 4 bases, with 11 bases between. CDR3 length equals 13 residues.

This clone turned up a few times. This chain connects TRBV7-2 to TRBJ2-2; D not resolved. The length of the CDR3 is 17 residues. Germline V CDR1 and CDR2: SGHTA, FQGNSA. V lost 1 base and J 5 bases, leaving 17 bases between the germline ends. The CDR3 region is CASSLGYTTRKTGELFF. The DNA for the CDR3 is TGTGCCAGCAGCTTAGGTTATACGACTCGTAAGACCGGGGAGCTGTTTTTT.

This clone was seen once. The rearrangement uses TRBV6-5 and TRBJ1-5, with D possibly matching TRBD1 (5 bases). Germline values: CDR1 MNHEY, CDR2 SVGAGI. There are 15 residues in the CDR3. V lost 5 bases and J lost 0, with 11 bases in between. This CDR3 reads CASSRTLHSNQPQHF. CDR3 nucleotide sequence: TGTGCCAGCAGTCGGACACTCCATAGCAATCAGCCCCAGCATTTT.

This clone has more than one count but fewer than ten. V gene TRBV28 combines with J gene TRBJ1-1; unclear D gene. The ends were cut back, 3 bases at V and 10 bases at J, with 12 bases in the middle. Looked up from germline, CDR1 is MDHEN and CDR2 is SYDVKM. The CDR3 extends over 12 amino acids. The CDR3, as DNA: TGTGCCAGCAGTTTGGTCCACTTTGGAGCTTTCTTT. Translated: CASSLVHFGAFF.

The gene calls are TRBV4-3 and TRBJ2-3; 7 nucleotides align to TRBD1. The CDR3 sequence is 16 residues long. With 3 bases clipped from V and 2 bases from J, the junction kept 8 bases outside the gene matches. Germline assignment: CDR1 LGHNA and CDR2 YSLEER. CDR3 nucleotides: TGCGCCAGCAGCCAGATGATGGGACAGCCCACAGATACGCAGTATTTT. This sequence encodes CASSQMMGQPTDTQYF.

CDR3 bases: TGTGCCAGCAGCCCTTTCGGGTCAGATACGCAGTATTTT. Amino acids: CASSPFGSDTQYF. This chain connects TRBV7-3 to TRBJ2-3; D unclear. V was shortened by 5 bases and J by 4 bases, with 10 bases between the two germline ends. The CDR3 sequence is 13 residues long. CDR1 is SGHTA, CDR2 FQGTGA, per germline.

The chain uses TRBV7-2 and TRBJ2-3; the D gene is possibly TRBD1 (6 bases). V lost 5 bases, J lost 4 bases, and 22 bases lay in between. There are 17 residues in the CDR3. CDR1 is SGHTA, CDR2 FQGNSA, per germline. CDR3 amino acids: CASSPQYRVGRPDTQYF. The CDR3 coding sequence is TGTGCCAGCAGCCCCCAATACAGGGTTGGTCGCCCAGATACGCAGTATTTT.

V and J are TRBV5-6 and TRBJ2-7, with TRBD2 matching 7 bases. V lost 0 bases and J lost 2; bases outside the gene matches: 5. The CDR3 is 15 amino acids. Per germline, CDR1 SGHDT and CDR2 YYEEEE. Here the CDR3 DNA reads TGTGCCAGCAGCTTGGATCAGGGACTACCCTACGAGCAGTACTTC. It specifies CASSLDQGLPYEQYF.

The V and J genes are TRBV5-1 and TRBJ2-1; 8 nucleotides line up with TRBD1. CDR3 length: 16 amino acids. Germline V gene data show CDR1 as SGHRS and CDR2 as YFSETQ. J gave up 6 bases and V 4 bases, and 12 bases lay outside the gene matches. The DNA of the CDR3 is TGCGCCAGCAGCACGTATTCAGGGGGCGTCGGCAATGAGCAGTTCTTC. This translates into CASSTYSGGVGNEQFF.

The chain uses TRBV5-1 and TRBJ2-7; 8 nucleotides match TRBD1. There are 14 residues in the CDR3. CDR1 and CDR2 (germline): SGHRS, YFSETQ. The J segment lost 5 bases and the V segment lost 0 bases, leaving 4 bases of the junction unmatched. CDR3 region: CASSLAQGVNEQYF. The CDR3 DNA is TGCGCCAGCAGCTTGGCACAGGGGGTCAACGAGCAGTACTTC.

The V call is TRBV5-1, the J call TRBJ1-4, with 9 bases matching TRBD1. V lost 4 bases and J lost 7; bases outside the gene matches: 8. The CDR3 is 15 residues long. CDR1 SGHRS and CDR2 YFSETQ come from the germline V gene. CDR3 loop: CASSQPGQGGEKLFF. As DNA, the CDR3 is TGCGCCAGCAGCCAGCCGGGACAGGGTGGTGAAAAACTGTTTTTT.

The chain employs TRBV5-1 and TRBJ2-5; 8 bases line up with TRBD2. CDR3 size: 14 residues. After removal of 4 bases from V and 5 bases from J, the junction contained 7 bases not matched to a gene. Germline values: CDR1 SGHRS, CDR2 YFSETQ. As DNA, the CDR3 is TGCGCCAGCAGCATAGGGACTAGTTTCGAGACCCAGTACTTC. Protein sequence: CASSIGTSFETQYF. Supplemented by reference TRBV5-1 and TRBJ2-5, the full variable domain reads KAGVTQTPRYLIKTRGQQVTLSCSPISGHRSVSWYQQTPGQGLQFLFEYFSETQRNKGNFPGRFSGRQFSNSRSEMNVSTLELGDSALYLCASSIGTSFETQYFGPGTRLLVL.

Comment on this clone: The same CDR3 can be traced to other DNA sequences in this sample. The chain links TRBV5-1 to TRBJ2-2, with 9 bases lining up with TRBD1. CDR1 is SGHRS and CDR2 is YFSETQ in the germline V gene. The CDR3 contains 15 residues. V lost 5 bases, J lost 3 bases, and 5 bases stayed unmatched. CDR3 DNA sequence: TGCGCCAGCAGTGAGCGGACAGGGGACACCGGGGAGCTGTTTTTT. Translated: CASSERTGDTGELFF.

The chain recombines TRBV9 with TRBJ2-1; TRBD1 is a possible D gene (6 bases). Germline values: CDR1 SGDLS, CDR2 YYNGEE. CDR3 length: 14 amino acids. V was cut by 5 bases and J by 1 base, with 10 bases left in between. CDR3 sequence (DNA): TGTGCCAGCAGAAGCACAGGGTCCTACAATGAGCAGTTCTTC. Translated, it gives CASRSTGSYNEQFF.